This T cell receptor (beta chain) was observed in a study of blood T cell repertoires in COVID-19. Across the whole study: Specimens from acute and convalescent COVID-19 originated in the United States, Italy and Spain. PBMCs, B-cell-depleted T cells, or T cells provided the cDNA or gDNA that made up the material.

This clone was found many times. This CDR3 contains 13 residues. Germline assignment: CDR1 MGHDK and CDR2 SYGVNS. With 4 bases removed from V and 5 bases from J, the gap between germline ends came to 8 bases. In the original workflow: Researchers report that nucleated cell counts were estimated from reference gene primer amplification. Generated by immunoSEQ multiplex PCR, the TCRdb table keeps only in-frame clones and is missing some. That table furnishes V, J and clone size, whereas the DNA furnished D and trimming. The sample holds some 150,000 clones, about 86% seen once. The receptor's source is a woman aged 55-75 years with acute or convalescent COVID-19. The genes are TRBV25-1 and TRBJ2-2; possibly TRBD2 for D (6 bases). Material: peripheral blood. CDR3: CASSVRETGELFF. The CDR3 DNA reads TGTGCCAGCAGTGTCCGGGAGACCGGGGAGCTGTTTTTT.